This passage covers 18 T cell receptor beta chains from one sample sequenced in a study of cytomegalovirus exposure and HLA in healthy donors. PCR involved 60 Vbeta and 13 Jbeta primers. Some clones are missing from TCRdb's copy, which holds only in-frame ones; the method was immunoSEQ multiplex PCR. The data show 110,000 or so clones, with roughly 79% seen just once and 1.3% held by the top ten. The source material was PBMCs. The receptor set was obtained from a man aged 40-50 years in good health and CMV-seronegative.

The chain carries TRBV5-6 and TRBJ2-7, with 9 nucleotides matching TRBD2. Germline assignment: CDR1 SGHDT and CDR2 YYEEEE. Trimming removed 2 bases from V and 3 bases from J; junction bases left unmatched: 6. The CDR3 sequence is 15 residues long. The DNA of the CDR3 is TGTGCCAGCAGCTTACCGACTAGCGGATACTACGAGCAGTACTTC. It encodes CASSLPTSGYYEQYF.

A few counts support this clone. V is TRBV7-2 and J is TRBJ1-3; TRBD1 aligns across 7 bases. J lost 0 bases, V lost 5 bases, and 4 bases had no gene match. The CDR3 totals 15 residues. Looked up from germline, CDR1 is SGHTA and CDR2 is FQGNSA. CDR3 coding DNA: TGTGCCAGCAGCCCAGACAGGGCCTCTGGAAACACCATATATTTT. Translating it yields CASSPDRASGNTIYF.

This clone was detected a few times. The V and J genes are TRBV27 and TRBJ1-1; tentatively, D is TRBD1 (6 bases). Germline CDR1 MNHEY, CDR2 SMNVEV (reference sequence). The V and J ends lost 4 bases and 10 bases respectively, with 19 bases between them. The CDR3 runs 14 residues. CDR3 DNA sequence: TGTGCCAGCAGTTCGTCCCCAGGGGTGCTTGGAGCTTTCTTT. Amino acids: CASSSSPGVLGAFF.

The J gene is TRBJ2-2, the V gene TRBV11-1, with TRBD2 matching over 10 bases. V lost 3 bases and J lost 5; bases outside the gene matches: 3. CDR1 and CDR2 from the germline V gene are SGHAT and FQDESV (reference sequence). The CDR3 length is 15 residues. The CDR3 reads CASSLQLAGTGELFF. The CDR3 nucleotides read TGTGCCAGCAGCTTGCAACTAGCGGGGACCGGGGAGCTGTTTTTT.

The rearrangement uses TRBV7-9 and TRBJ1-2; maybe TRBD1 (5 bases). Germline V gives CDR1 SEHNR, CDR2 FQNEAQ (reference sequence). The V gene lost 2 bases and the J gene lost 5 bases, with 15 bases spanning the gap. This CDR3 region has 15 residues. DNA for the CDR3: TGTGCCAGCAGCTTATCGAGGCAGGGCTGGTATGGCTACACCTTC. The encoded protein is CASSLSRQGWYGYTF.

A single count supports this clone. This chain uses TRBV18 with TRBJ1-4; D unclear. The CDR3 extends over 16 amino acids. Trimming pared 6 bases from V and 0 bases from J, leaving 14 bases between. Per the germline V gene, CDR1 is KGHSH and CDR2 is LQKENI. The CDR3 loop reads CASSRAAPATNEKLFF. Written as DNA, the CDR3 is TGTGCCAGCTCCCGCGCGGCCCCAGCAACTAATGAAAAACTGTTTTTT.

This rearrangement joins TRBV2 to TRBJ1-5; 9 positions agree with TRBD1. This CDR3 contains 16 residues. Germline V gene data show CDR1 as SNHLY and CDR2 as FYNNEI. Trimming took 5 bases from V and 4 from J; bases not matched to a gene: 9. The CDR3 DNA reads TGTGCCAGCAGTCCGACAGGGGGAAGGGGGAATCAGCCCCAGCATTTT. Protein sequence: CASSPTGGRGNQPQHF.

CDR3 protein: CASSPSRTGGITGELFF. The CDR3 nucleotides are TGCGCCAGCAGCCCGTCGAGGACAGGCGGCATCACCGGGGAGCTGTTTTTT. V is TRBV5-1 and J is TRBJ2-2, with 7 positions matching TRBD1. CDR1 is SGHRS, CDR2 YFSETQ, per germline. Trimming at V came to 4 bases and at J to 4 bases, leaving 13 bases not matched to a gene. This CDR3 spans 17 amino acids.

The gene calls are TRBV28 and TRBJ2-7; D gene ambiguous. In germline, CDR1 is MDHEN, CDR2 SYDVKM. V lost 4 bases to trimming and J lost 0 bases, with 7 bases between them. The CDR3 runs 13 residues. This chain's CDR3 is CASSSTLSYEQYF. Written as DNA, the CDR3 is TGTGCCAGCAGTTCGACTCTCTCCTACGAGCAGTACTTC.

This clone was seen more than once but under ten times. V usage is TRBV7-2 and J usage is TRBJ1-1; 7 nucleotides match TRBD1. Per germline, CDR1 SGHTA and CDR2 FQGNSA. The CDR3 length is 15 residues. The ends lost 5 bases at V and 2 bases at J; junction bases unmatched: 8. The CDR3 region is CASSVNQGGNTEAFF. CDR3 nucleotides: TGTGCCAGCAGCGTCAATCAGGGGGGAAACACTGAAGCTTTCTTT.

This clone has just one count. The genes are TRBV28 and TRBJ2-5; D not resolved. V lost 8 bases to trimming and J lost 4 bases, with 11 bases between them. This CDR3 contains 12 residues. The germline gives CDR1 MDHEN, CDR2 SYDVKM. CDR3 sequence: CASEFSGETQYF. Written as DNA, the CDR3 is TGTGCCAGCGAGTTTTCGGGAGAGACCCAGTACTTC. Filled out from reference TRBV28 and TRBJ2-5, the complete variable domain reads DVKVTQSSRYLVKRTGEKVFLECVQDMDHENMFWYRQDPGLGLRLIYFSYDVKMKEKGDIPEGYSVSREKKERFSLILESASTNQTSMYLCASEFSGETQYFGPGTRLLVL.

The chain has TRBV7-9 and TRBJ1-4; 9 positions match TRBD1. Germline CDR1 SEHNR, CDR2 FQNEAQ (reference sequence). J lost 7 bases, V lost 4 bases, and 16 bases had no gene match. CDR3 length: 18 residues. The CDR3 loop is CASSSIGQGQRVGEKLFF. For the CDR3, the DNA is TGTGCCAGCAGCTCAATAGGACAGGGGCAGCGGGTCGGTGAAAAACTGTTTTTT.

The CDR3: CASSYPRRGANYGYTF. CDR3 nucleotide sequence: TGTGCCAGTAGCTACCCTCGTCGGGGGGCGAACTATGGCTACACCTTC. V usage is TRBV19 and J usage is TRBJ1-2; maybe TRBD1 (6 bases). CDR1 and CDR2 (germline): LNHDA, SQIVND (reference sequence). This CDR3 comprises 16 residues. V gave up 6 bases and J gave up 2 bases, with 19 bases separating them.

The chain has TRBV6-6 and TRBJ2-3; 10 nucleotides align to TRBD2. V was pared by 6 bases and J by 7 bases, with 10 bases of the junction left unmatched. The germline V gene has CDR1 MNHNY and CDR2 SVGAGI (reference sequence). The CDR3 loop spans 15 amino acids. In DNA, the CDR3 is TGTGCCAGCAGGGGGCTAGCGGGGGAAGTAAATACGCAGTATTTT. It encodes CASRGLAGEVNTQYF.

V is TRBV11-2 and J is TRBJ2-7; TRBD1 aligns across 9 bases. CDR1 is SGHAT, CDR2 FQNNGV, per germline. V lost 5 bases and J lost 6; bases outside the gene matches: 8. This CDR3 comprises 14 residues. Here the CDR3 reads CASSARDRALEQYF. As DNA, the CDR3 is TGTGCCAGCAGCGCCCGGGACAGGGCCCTCGAGCAGTACTTC.

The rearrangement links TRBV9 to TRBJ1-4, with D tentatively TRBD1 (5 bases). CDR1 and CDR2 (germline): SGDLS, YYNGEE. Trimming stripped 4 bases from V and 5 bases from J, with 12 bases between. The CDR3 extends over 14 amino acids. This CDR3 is CASSRGLMNEKLFF. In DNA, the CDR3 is TGTGCCAGCAGCCGGGGGTTGATGAATGAAAAACTGTTTTTT. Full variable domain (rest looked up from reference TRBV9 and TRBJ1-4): DSGVTQTPKHLITATGQRVTLRCSPRSGDLSVYWYQQSLDQGLQFLIQYYNGEERAKGNILERFSAQQFPDLHSELNLSSLELGDSALYFCASSRGLMNEKLFFGSGTQLSVL.

The CDR3 reads CASSLGTGYEQYF. Here the CDR3 DNA reads TGTGCCAGCAGTTTAGGGACAGGGTACGAGCAGTACTTC. The chain employs TRBV27 and TRBJ2-7; 9 bases agree with TRBD1. The CDR3 contains 13 residues. The ends lost 2 bases at V and 4 bases at J; junction bases unmatched: 0. CDR1 and CDR2 (germline): MNHEY, SMNVEV (reference sequence).

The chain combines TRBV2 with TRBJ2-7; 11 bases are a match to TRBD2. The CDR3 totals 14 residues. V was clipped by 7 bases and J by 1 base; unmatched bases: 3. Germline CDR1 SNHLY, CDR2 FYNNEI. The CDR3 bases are TGTGCCAGCACCGGGACTAGCGGATCCTACGAGCAGTACTTC. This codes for CASTGTSGSYEQYF.